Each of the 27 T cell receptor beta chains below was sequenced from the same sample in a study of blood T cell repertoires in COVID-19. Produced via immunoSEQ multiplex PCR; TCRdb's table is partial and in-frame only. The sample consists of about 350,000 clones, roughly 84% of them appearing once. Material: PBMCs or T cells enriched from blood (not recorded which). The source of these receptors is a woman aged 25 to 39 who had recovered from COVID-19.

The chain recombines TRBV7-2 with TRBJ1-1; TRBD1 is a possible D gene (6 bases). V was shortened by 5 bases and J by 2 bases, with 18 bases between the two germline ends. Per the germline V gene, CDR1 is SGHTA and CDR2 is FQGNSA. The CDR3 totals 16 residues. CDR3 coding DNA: TGTGCCAGCAGCCCGGGACATTCCCATGCCAACACTGAAGCTTTCTTT. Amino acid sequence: CASSPGHSHANTEAFF.

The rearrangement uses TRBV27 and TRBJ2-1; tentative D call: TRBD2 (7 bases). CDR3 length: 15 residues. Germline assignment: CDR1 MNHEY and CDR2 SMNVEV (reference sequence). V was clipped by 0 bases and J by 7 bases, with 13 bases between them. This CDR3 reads CASSLSGGGRNEQFF. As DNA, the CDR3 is TGTGCCAGCAGTTTATCAGGGGGGGGCCGGAATGAGCAGTTCTTC.

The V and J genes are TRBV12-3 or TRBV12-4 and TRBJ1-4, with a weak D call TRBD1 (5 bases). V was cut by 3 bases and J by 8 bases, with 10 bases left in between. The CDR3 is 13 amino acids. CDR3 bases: TGTGCCAGCAGTTTCCAGGGTTGGGAAAAACTGTTTTTT. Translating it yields CASSFQGWEKLFF.

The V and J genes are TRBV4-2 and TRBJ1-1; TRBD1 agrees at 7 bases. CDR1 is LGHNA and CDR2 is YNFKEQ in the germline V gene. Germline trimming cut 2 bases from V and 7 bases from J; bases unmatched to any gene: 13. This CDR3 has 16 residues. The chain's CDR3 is CASSQKVQGISSEAFF. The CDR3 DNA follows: TGTGCCAGCAGCCAAAAGGTACAGGGGATTAGCAGTGAAGCTTTCTTT.

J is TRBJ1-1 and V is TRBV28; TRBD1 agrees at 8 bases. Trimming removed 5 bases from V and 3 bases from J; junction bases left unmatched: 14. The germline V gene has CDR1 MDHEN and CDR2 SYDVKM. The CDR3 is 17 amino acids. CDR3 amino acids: CASSPTRPGQADTEAFF. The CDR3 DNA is TGTGCCAGCAGTCCTACCCGCCCGGGACAGGCAGACACTGAAGCTTTCTTT.

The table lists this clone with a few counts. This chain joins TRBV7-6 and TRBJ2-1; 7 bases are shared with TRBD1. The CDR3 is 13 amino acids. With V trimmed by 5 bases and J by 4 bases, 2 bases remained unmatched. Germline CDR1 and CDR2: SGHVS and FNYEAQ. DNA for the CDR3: TGTGCCAGCAGCGCGGACAGGTACAATGAGCAGTTCTTC. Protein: CASSADRYNEQFF.

The CDR3 bases are TGTGCCAGCAGCTTGGGGACAGGGACGTCTAGGGCTGCGGGGTACGAGCAGTACTTC. It codes for CASSLGTGTSRAAGYEQYF. The genes are TRBV5-5 and TRBJ2-7, with 8 bases identical to TRBD1. Germline CDR1 and CDR2: SGHKS and YYEKEE (reference sequence). The CDR3 consists of 19 residues. Trimming took 0 bases from V and 4 from J; bases not matched to a gene: 18.

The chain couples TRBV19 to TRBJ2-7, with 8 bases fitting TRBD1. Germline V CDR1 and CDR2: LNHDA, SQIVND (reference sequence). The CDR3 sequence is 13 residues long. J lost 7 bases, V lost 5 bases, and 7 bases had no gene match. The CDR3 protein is CASSSDRVEEQYF. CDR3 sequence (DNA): TGTGCCAGTAGTTCGGACAGGGTGGAGGAGCAGTACTTC.

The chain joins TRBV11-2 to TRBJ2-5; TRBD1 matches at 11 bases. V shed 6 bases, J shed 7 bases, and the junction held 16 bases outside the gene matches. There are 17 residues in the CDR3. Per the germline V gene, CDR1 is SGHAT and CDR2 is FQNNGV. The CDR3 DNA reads TGTGCCAGCAGGCGGAGTCCGGGACAGGGGGACGCAGTGACCCAGTACTTC. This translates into CASRRSPGQGDAVTQYF.

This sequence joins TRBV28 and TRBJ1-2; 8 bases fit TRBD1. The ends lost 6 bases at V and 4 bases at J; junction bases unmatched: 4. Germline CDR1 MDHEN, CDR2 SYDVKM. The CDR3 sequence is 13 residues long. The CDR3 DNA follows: TGTGCCAGCAGCAGACAGGGGTCCTATGGCTACACCTTC. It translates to CASSRQGSYGYTF.

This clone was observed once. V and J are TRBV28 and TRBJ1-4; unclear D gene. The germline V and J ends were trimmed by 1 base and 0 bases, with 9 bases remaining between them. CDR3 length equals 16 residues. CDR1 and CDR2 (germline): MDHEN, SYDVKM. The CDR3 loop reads CASSLSGRSTNEKLFF. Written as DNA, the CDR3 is TGTGCCAGCAGTTTATCTGGTAGATCAACTAATGAAAAACTGTTTTTT.

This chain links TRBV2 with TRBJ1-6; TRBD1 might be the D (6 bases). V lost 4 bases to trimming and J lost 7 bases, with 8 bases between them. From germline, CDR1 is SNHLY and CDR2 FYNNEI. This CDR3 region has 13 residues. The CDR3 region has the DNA TGTGCCAGCAGTGGTCAGGGGAATTCACCCCTCCACTTT. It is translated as CASSGQGNSPLHF.

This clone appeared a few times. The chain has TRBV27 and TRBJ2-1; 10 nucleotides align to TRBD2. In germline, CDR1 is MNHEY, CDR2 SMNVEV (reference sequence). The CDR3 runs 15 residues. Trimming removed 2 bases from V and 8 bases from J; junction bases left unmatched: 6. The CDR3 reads CASSLTASGGYEQFF. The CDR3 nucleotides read TGTGCCAGCAGTTTAACGGCTAGCGGGGGCTATGAGCAGTTCTTC.

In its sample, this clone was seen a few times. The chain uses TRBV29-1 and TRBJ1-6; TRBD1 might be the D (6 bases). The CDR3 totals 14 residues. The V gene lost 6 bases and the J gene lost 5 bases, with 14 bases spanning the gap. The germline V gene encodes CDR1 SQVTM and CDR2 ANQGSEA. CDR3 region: CSVASQGNNSPLHF. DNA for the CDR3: TGCAGCGTCGCTTCCCAGGGGAATAATTCACCCCTCCACTTT.

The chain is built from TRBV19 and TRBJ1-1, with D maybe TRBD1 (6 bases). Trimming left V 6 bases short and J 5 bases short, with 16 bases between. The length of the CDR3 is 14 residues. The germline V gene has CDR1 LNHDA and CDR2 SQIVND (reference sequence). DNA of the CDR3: TGTGCCAGTAGCTTCCGAGGGGGTAATACTGAAGCTTTCTTT. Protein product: CASSFRGGNTEAFF. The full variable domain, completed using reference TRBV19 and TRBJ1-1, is DGGITQSPKYLFRKEGQNVTLSCEQNLNHDAMYWYRQDPGQGLRLIYYSQIVNDFQKGDIAEGYSVSREKKESFPLTVTSAQKNPTAFYLCASSFRGGNTEAFFGQGTRLTVV.

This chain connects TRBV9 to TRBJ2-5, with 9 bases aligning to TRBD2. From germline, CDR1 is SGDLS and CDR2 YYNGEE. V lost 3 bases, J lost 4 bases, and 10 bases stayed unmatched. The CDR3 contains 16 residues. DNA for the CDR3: TGTGCCAGCAGCGCAGCCGGCGGGGGGGCTGGAGAGACCCAGTACTTC. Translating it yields CASSAAGGGAGETQYF.

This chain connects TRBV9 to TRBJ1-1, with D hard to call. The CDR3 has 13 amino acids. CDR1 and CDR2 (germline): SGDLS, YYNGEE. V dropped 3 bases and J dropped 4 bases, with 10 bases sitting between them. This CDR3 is CASSDSLGTEAFF. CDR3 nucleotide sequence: TGTGCCAGCAGCGATAGCTTGGGCACTGAAGCTTTCTTT.

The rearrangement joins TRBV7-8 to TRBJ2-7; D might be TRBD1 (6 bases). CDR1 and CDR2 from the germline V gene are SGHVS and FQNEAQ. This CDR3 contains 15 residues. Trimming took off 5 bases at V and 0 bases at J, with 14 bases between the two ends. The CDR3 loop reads CASSGYGTLSYEQYF. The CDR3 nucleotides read TGTGCCAGCAGCGGTTACGGGACACTCTCCTACGAGCAGTACTTC.

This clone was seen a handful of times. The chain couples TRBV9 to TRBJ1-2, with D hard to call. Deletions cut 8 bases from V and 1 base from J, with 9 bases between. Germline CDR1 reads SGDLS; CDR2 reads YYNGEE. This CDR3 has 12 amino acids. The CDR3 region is CASAQVNYGYTF. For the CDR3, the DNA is TGTGCCAGTGCTCAGGTTAACTATGGCTACACCTTC. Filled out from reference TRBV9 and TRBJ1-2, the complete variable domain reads DSGVTQTPKHLITATGQRVTLRCSPRSGDLSVYWYQQSLDQGLQFLIQYYNGEERAKGNILERFSAQQFPDLHSELNLSSLELGDSALYFCASAQVNYGYTFGSGTRLTVV.

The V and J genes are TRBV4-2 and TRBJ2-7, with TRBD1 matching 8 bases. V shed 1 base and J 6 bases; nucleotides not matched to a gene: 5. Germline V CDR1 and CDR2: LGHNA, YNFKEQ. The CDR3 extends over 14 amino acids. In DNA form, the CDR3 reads TGTGCCAGCAGCCAAGCAGACAGGGGCTCCGAGCAGTACTTC. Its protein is CASSQADRGSEQYF.

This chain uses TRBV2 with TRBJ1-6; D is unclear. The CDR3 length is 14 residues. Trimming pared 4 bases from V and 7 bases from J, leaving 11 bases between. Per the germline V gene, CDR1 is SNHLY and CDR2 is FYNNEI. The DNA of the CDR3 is TGTGCCAGCAGTGGAGGACGGAGGAATTCACCCCTCCACTTT. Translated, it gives CASSGGRRNSPLHF.

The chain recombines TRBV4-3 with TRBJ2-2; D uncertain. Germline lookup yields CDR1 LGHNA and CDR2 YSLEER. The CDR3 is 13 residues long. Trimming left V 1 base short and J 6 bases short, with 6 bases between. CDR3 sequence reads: CASSQGGPGELFF. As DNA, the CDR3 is TGCGCCAGCAGCCAAGGAGGCCCCGGGGAGCTGTTTTTT.

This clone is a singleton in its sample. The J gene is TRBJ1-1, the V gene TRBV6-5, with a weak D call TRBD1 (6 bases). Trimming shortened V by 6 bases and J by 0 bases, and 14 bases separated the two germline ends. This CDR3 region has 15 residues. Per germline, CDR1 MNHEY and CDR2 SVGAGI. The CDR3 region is CASRPWGQLNTEAFF. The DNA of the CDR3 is TGTGCCAGCAGACCCTGGGGACAACTGAACACTGAAGCTTTCTTT.

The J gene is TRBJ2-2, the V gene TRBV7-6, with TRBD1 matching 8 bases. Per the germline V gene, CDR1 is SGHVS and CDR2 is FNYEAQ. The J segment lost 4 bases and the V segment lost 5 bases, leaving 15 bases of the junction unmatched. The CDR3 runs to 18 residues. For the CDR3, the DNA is TGTGCCAGCAGCCCTCAACCCGACAGGGGTAGGGGCACCGGGGAGCTGTTTTTT. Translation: CASSPQPDRGRGTGELFF.

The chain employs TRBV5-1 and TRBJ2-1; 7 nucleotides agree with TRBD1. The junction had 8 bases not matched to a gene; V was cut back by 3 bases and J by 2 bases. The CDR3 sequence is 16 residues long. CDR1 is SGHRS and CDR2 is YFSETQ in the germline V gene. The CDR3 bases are TGCGCCAGCAGCTCGACAGGGCAGACCCCCTACAATGAGCAGTTCTTC. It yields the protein CASSSTGQTPYNEQFF. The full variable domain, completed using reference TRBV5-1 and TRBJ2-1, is KAGVTQTPRYLIKTRGQQVTLSCSPISGHRSVSWYQQTPGQGLQFLFEYFSETQRNKGNFPGRFSGRQFSNSRSEMNVSTLELGDSALYLCASSSTGQTPYNEQFFGPGTRLTVL.

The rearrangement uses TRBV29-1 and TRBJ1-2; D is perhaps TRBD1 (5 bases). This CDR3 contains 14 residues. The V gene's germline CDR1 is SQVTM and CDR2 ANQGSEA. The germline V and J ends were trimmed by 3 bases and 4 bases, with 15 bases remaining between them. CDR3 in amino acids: CSVDGPRVLYGYTF. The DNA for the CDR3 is TGCAGCGTTGATGGCCCCAGGGTCCTCTATGGCTACACCTTC.

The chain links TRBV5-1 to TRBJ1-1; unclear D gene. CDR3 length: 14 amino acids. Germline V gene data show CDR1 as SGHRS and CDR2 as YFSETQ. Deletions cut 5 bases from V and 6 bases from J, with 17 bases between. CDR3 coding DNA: TGCGCCAGCAGGGCGCCGGGTCTCGAGCCTGAAGCTTTCTTT. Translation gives CASRAPGLEPEAFF.